This T cell receptor (beta chain) was captured in a study of identical twins. J lost 4 bases, V lost 3 bases, and 5 bases had no gene match. CDR1 and CDR2 from the germline V gene are MGHDK and SYGVNS. The CDR3 is 15 amino acids. TCRdb passed the 5' RACE reads through MiXCR, listing each CDR3 protein once. This sample yields about 690,000 distinct CDR3 sequences, of which around 20% are seen a single time; 4% to 5.5% belongs to the top ten. This clonotype was observed a handful of times. These data also formed part of another study, on T cells expressing NK-cell markers.

Sequenced input: PBMCs. This chain uses TRBV25-1 with TRBJ1-3; TRBD1 matches at 8 bases. The clonotype was recovered from a woman between 18 and 30 years old in good health. The CDR3 loop reads CASSDTRGPGNTIYF. The CDR3 bases are TGTGCCAGCAGTGATACCAGGGGGCCAGGAAACACCATATATTTT.